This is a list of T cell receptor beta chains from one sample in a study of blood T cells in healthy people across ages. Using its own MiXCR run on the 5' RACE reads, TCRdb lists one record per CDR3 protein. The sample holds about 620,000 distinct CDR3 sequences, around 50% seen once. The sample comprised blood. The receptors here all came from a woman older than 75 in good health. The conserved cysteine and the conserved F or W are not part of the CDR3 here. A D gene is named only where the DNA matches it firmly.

ASRRSGLLYQETQY	TRBV27	.
AISEPGTTYEQY	TRBV10-3	.
SARVQGAAPSTDTQY	TRBV20-1	TRBD1
ASSKDRGKETQY	TRBV9	TRBD1
ASGTGGTEAF	TRBV5-1	TRBD1
ASSQEASGRYNEQF	TRBV4-1	TRBD2
ASRQNLNTEAF	TRBV6-5	.
ASSPRDRGEANEQF	TRBV3-1	TRBD2
SASVGLETQY	TRBV20-1	.
AISVGGEEAF	TRBV10-3	.
ARGGTSGGVAYNEQY	TRBV27	TRBD2
ASKSGVNTEAF	TRBV27	.
AISERGGGQGNTEAF	TRBV10-3	TRBD1
ATYGSIASEQF	TRBV25-1	.
ASRMELAGGTGELF	TRBV12-3/TRBV12-4	TRBD2
AISEVALYEQY	TRBV10-3	.
ASSESTGLRSPLH	TRBV25-1	.
ASSLIPGTDTQY	TRBV5-5	.
ASNQNGARRAGYT	TRBV12-3/TRBV12-4	.
ASRLDRGGIQY	TRBV10-2	TRBD1
ASSEGTSANTGELF	TRBV6-1	TRBD2
ASRGLIDTQY	TRBV5-1	.
ASREAVQETQY	TRBV27	.
ASSQGGIETDTQY	TRBV11-3	TRBD1
ASSSPDRGGETQY	TRBV28	TRBD1
ASSFSGTGKEQY	TRBV12-3/TRBV12-4	TRBD1
ASSQHAGANVLT	TRBV3-1	.
ASSSRKRPDTQY	TRBV11-1	.
ASSFFEAYNEQF	TRBV27	.